This TCR beta chain was retrieved from a study of control samples from healthy donors and cancer patients. Data came from immunoSEQ multiplex PCR; TCRdb stores just in-frame clones and leaves some out. The data show 110,000 or so clones, more than 85% seen once. The CDR3 extends over 16 amino acids. Trimming cost V 0 bases and J 4 bases; bases outside gene matches: 5. CDR1 is SGDLS and CDR2 is YYNGEE in the germline V gene. Sequenced: blood. The sequence was collected from a woman aged 45 to 65 in good health. The gene calls are TRBV9 and TRBJ2-1; 9 bases agree with TRBD2. In DNA form, the CDR3 reads TGTGCCAGCAGCGTAGGTGGGCTAGCGGGATACAATGAGCAGTTCTTC. Translating it yields CASSVGGLAGYNEQFF.